Listed here are 29 T cell receptor beta chains from one sample, sequenced in a study of T cell responses to AZD1222 COVID-19 vaccine. This table comes from immunoSEQ multiplex PCR, and its TCRdb copy is limited to in-frame clones, with some not included. The sample consists of approximately 120,000 clones, about nine tenths of them appearing once. Sequenced material: peripheral blood, taken on day 0 of AZD1222 vaccination. The receptor set was obtained from an adult in good health.

V and J are TRBV23-1 and TRBJ2-7; D call uncertain. TRBV23-1 is an ORF, and what it does is uncertain. The germline V and J ends were trimmed by 4 bases and 2 bases, with 21 bases remaining between them. This CDR3 spans 17 amino acids. The CDR3 is CASSRAHSTGDPYEQYF. The CDR3 DNA reads as TGCGCCAGCAGTCGGGCCCATAGCACCGGAGACCCCTACGAGCAGTACTTC.

V is TRBV29-1 and J is TRBJ1-2; 9 bases map to TRBD1. V dropped 3 bases and J dropped 3; count of bases not matched to a gene: 8. The CDR3 totals 15 residues. Germline-derived CDR1 and CDR2 are SQVTM and ANQGSEA. CDR3 DNA: TGCAGCGTTGATCTTACTGGGACAGGGTACTATGGCTACACCTTC. This sequence encodes CSVDLTGTGYYGYTF. Combining the CDR3 with reference TRBV29-1 and TRBJ1-2 gives the whole variable domain SAVISQKPSRDICQRGTSLTIQCQVDSQVTMMFWYRQQPGQSLTLIATANQGSEATYESGFVIDKFPISRPNLTFSTLTVSNMSPEDSSIYLCSVDLTGTGYYGYTFGSGTRLTVV.

V gene TRBV11-2 combines with J gene TRBJ2-5; either TRBD1 or TRBD2 may supply D (5 bases each). V was pared by 5 bases and J by 7 bases, with 17 bases between. The CDR3 extends over 14 amino acids. Germline V gene sequence: CDR1 SGHAT, CDR2 FQNNGV. In DNA form, the CDR3 reads TGTGCCAGCAGCCCCGGGACCGCTCGGGCGACCCAGTACTTC. It translates to CASSPGTARATQYF.

About this clone: Compared with germline, one end of the junction differs, possibly owing to a read error. The rearrangement joins TRBV7-2 to TRBJ1-2, with 8 bases that match TRBD1. Germline CDR1 SGHTA, CDR2 FQGNSA. This CDR3 comprises 14 residues. In DNA form, the CDR3 reads TGTGCCAGCAGCCAGGACAGGGTTAGCTATGGCTACACCTTT. Translating it yields CASSQDRVSYGYTF.

The chain links TRBV10-2 to TRBJ2-7, with D possibly matching TRBD2 (6 bases). Per germline, CDR1 WSHSY and CDR2 SAAADI. This CDR3 contains 15 residues. V lost 8 bases, J lost 0 bases, and 17 bases lay in between. CDR3 region: CASAAGTPSSYEQYF. For the CDR3, the DNA is TGCGCCAGCGCGGCCGGGACTCCAAGCTCCTACGAGCAGTACTTC.

This chain uses TRBV7-2 with TRBJ2-1, with 9 nucleotides matching TRBD2. With V trimmed by 6 bases and J by 9 bases, 12 bases remained unmatched. Germline V gives CDR1 SGHTA, CDR2 FQGNSA. This CDR3 is 15 amino acids long. The CDR3 protein is CASRISGRASPEQFF. The DNA of the CDR3 is TGTGCCAGCAGAATTAGCGGGAGAGCGTCCCCTGAGCAGTTCTTC. The full variable domain, its missing parts supplied by reference TRBV7-2 and TRBJ2-1, is GAGVSQSPSNKVTEKGKDVELRCDPISGHTALYWYRQSLGQGLEFLIYFQGNSAPDKSGLPSDRFSAERTGGSVSTLTIQRTQQEDSAVYLCASRISGRASPEQFFGPGTRLTVL.

The V and J genes are TRBV29-1 and TRBJ1-5; D perhaps matches TRBD1 (6 bases). CDR3 size: 19 residues. Trimming took 2 bases from V and 1 from J, leaving 24 bases between them. Germline assignment: CDR1 SQVTM and CDR2 ANQGSEA. CDR3 residues: CSVERMGAGAHQSNQPQHF. The CDR3 nucleotides are TGCAGCGTTGAAAGGATGGGGGCAGGGGCGCATCAGAGCAATCAGCCCCAGCATTTT. Full variable domain (outside the CDR3, taken from reference TRBV29-1 and TRBJ1-5): SAVISQKPSRDICQRGTSLTIQCQVDSQVTMMFWYRQQPGQSLTLIATANQGSEATYESGFVIDKFPISRPNLTFSTLTVSNMSPEDSSIYLCSVERMGAGAHQSNQPQHFGDGTRLSIL.

V gene TRBV3-1 (or the pseudogene TRBV3-2) combines with J gene TRBJ1-2; D remains unclear. CDR3 size: 16 residues. Looked up from germline, CDR1 is LGHDT and CDR2 is YNNKEL (reference sequence). The V end was cut by 6 bases, the J end by 2 bases, with 19 bases between. CDR3 sequence (DNA): TGTGCCAGCAGTTATACCAAGATCCGTCCCAACTATGGCTACACCTTC. It codes for CASSYTKIRPNYGYTF.

V is TRBV2 and J is TRBJ1-6; the match to TRBD1 covers 10 bases. This CDR3 spans 15 amino acids. V gave up 6 bases and J gave up 7 bases; unmatched junction bases: 6. Per the germline V gene, CDR1 is SNHLY and CDR2 is FYNNEI. The CDR3 DNA reads as TGTGCCAGCAGGGCGCGGACAGGGGGAAATTCACCCCTCCACTTT. Residues: CASRARTGGNSPLHF.

This chain connects TRBV7-2 to TRBJ2-1, with 7 positions matching TRBD2. The CDR3 loop spans 15 amino acids. CDR1 is SGHTA, CDR2 FQGNSA, per germline. Trimming removed 1 base from V and 5 bases from J; junction bases left unmatched: 5. As DNA, the CDR3 is TGTGCCAGCAGCTTAGGGGGGGGAGTGAACAATGAGCAGTTCTTC. Translation gives CASSLGGGVNNEQFF.

The rearrangement uses TRBV30 and TRBJ1-4; tentatively, D is TRBD1 (6 bases). The CDR3 totals 15 residues. V dropped 0 bases and J dropped 3 bases, with 11 bases sitting between them. Germline V CDR1 and CDR2: GTSNPN, SVGIG (reference sequence). CDR3 DNA: TGTGCCTGGAGTGTACTCAGGGGTTCTAATGAAAAACTGTTTTTT. Translation: CAWSVLRGSNEKLFF.

This chain links TRBV7-2 with TRBJ2-2; weak D call: TRBD1 (6 bases). V lost 1 base and J lost 1, with 7 bases in between. The CDR3 sequence is 15 residues long. Per the germline V gene, CDR1 is SGHTA and CDR2 is FQGNSA. The CDR3 spells CASSLGGQNTGELFF. CDR3 DNA sequence: TGTGCCAGCAGCTTAGGGGGACAGAACACCGGGGAGCTGTTTTTT.

Here the CDR3 reads CATRLPADYNEQFF. The CDR3 coding sequence is TGTGCCACCCGGCTCCCGGCGGATTACAATGAGCAGTTCTTC. This sequence joins TRBV28 and TRBJ2-1; no reliable D call. V was pared by 10 bases and J by 4 bases, with 17 bases between. CDR1 is MDHEN, CDR2 SYDVKM, per germline. The CDR3 loop spans 14 amino acids.

The V call is TRBV28, the J call TRBJ1-1, with D perhaps TRBD1 (5 bases). Germline V gives CDR1 MDHEN, CDR2 SYDVKM. The CDR3 length is 15 residues. With 4 bases removed from V and 3 bases from J, the gap between germline ends came to 15 bases. The CDR3 protein is CASSSIRGFDTEAFF. The CDR3 DNA follows: TGTGCCAGCAGTTCGATCCGGGGGTTTGACACTGAAGCTTTCTTT.

This clone is a singleton in its sample. This rearrangement joins TRBV19 to TRBJ1-5; D unresolved. Germline V gene data show CDR1 as LNHDA and CDR2 as SQIVND (reference sequence). V lost 7 bases to trimming and J lost 2 bases, with 9 bases between them. This CDR3 region has 13 residues. The CDR3 DNA follows: TGTGCCAGTACAGTGTCGGGCAATCAGCCCCAGCATTTT. Its protein is CASTVSGNQPQHF.

The chain recombines TRBV7-3 with TRBJ1-1; D remains ambiguous. The CDR3 length is 13 residues. The V gene lost 5 bases and the J gene lost 2 bases, with 9 bases spanning the gap. CDR1 is SGHTA and CDR2 is FQGTGA in the germline V gene. The CDR3: CASSARPNTEAFF. Written as DNA, the CDR3 is TGTGCCAGCAGCGCTAGACCCAACACTGAAGCTTTCTTT.

CDR3 in amino acids: CASSDRESGELFF. The CDR3 DNA follows: TGTGCCAGCAGCGACAGGGAATCCGGGGAGCTGTTTTTT. The chain carries TRBV7-3 and TRBJ2-2; 7 bases map to TRBD1. The CDR3 extends over 13 amino acids. J gave up 6 bases and V 5 bases, and 3 bases lay outside the gene matches. CDR1 SGHTA and CDR2 FQGTGA come from the germline V gene.

The chain employs TRBV7-2 and TRBJ2-1, with 14 bases identical to TRBD2. Germline-derived CDR1 and CDR2 are SGHTA and FQGNSA. V lost 5 bases to trimming and J lost 7 bases; unmatched junction nucleotides: 7. This CDR3 has 16 residues. The chain's CDR3 is CASSGRLAGGPNEQFF. For the CDR3, the DNA is TGTGCCAGCAGCGGGAGACTAGCGGGAGGGCCTAATGAGCAGTTCTTC.

The V and J genes are TRBV30 and TRBJ1-1; no clear D. V was trimmed by 1 base and J by 1 base, leaving 10 bases between them. Germline V gene sequence: CDR1 GTSNPN, CDR2 SVGIG (reference sequence). The length of the CDR3 is 14 residues. CDR3 region: CAWSGQVGNTEAFF. DNA for the CDR3: TGTGCCTGGAGTGGGCAGGTGGGGAACACTGAAGCTTTCTTT.

V usage is TRBV6-2 or TRBV6-3 and J usage is TRBJ2-4; 7 bases match TRBD2. Trimming removed 0 bases from V and 1 base from J; junction bases left unmatched: 9. Germline V gene sequence: CDR1 MNHEY, CDR2 SVGEGT. This CDR3 comprises 18 residues. The CDR3 spells CASSYSKGLAGAKNIQYF. The DNA for the CDR3 is TGTGCCAGCAGTTACTCGAAGGGATTAGCGGGTGCCAAAAACATTCAGTACTTC.

V and J are TRBV28 and TRBJ2-7; TRBD2 matches at 11 bases. V shed 6 bases and J 4 bases; nucleotides not matched to a gene: 5. The CDR3 sequence is 14 residues long. Germline V gene lookup returns CDR1 MDHEN and CDR2 SYDVKM. CDR3 sequence (DNA): TGTGCCAGCAGCTTAGCGGGAGGGGCATACGAGCAGTACTTC. This sequence encodes CASSLAGGAYEQYF.

The rearrangement uses TRBV28 and TRBJ2-1, with D possibly being TRBD2 (6 bases). Germline CDR1 reads MDHEN; CDR2 reads SYDVKM. The V and J ends lost 8 bases and 15 bases respectively, with 26 bases between them. The CDR3 has 14 residues. The CDR3 coding sequence is TGTGCCAGCGGCTCCCCGAGCGGGCTCGGCCTGGGGTTCTTC. Its protein product is CASGSPSGLGLGFF.

The rearrangement links TRBV7-9 to TRBJ2-5; 7 positions agree with TRBD1. The CDR3 is 14 amino acids. V was pared by 5 bases and J by 5 bases, with 8 bases of the junction left unmatched. The germline V gene has CDR1 SEHNR and CDR2 FQNEAQ (reference sequence). The DNA for the CDR3 is TGTGCCAGCAGCCCGACAGGGTCGGGGGAGACCCAGTACTTC. It is translated as CASSPTGSGETQYF.

V and J are TRBV10-3 and TRBJ1-2; 9 bases are a match to TRBD1. V was pared by 10 bases and J by 4 bases, with 13 bases of the junction left unmatched. Germline assignment: CDR1 ENHRY and CDR2 SYGVKD. The length of the CDR3 is 15 residues. The CDR3 here is CATNMGDRDPYGYTF. The CDR3, as DNA: TGTGCCACCAACATGGGGGACAGGGACCCCTATGGCTACACCTTC.

The rearrangement links TRBV5-1 to TRBJ2-3, with D unclear. The CDR3 covers 15 residues. CDR1 and CDR2 (germline): SGHRS, YFSETQ. The V gene lost 4 bases and the J gene lost 1 base, with 13 bases spanning the gap. CDR3 nucleotide sequence: TGCGCCAGCAGCGCCGGGCCGCTTGGCACAGATACGCAGTATTTT. Its protein product is CASSAGPLGTDTQYF. Full variable domain (rest looked up from reference TRBV5-1 and TRBJ2-3): KAGVTQTPRYLIKTRGQQVTLSCSPISGHRSVSWYQQTPGQGLQFLFEYFSETQRNKGNFPGRFSGRQFSNSRSEMNVSTLELGDSALYLCASSAGPLGTDTQYFGPGTRLTVL.

The rearrangement joins TRBV21-1 to TRBJ1-2; the table assigns TRBD1, which was not confirmed against the DNA. TRBV21-1 is marked as a pseudogene. The CDR3 extends over 16 amino acids. The CDR3 DNA is TGTGCCAGCAGCAGAGAAAGGGACAGAATCAACTATGGCTACACCTTC. Amino acids: CASSRERDRINYGYTF.

J is TRBJ2-5 and V is TRBV5-4, with D perhaps TRBD2 (5 bases). Per the germline V gene, CDR1 is SGHNT and CDR2 is YYREEE (reference sequence). V was pared by 2 bases and J by 3 bases, with 8 bases between. The CDR3 runs to 13 residues. The CDR3 region is CASSLRAEETQYF. CDR3 sequence (DNA): TGTGCCAGCAGCTTAAGAGCGGAAGAGACCCAGTACTTC.

V is TRBV28 and J is TRBJ2-7, with 7 bases matching TRBD1. This CDR3 contains 12 residues. The germline gives CDR1 MDHEN, CDR2 SYDVKM. With V trimmed by 7 bases and J by 5 bases, 5 bases remained unmatched. CDR3 coding DNA: TGTGCCAGCAACGACAGGGTCCACGAGCAGTACTTC. It codes for CASNDRVHEQYF.

J is TRBJ2-5 and V is TRBV19; no clear D gene. The CDR3 runs 15 residues. In germline, CDR1 is LNHDA, CDR2 SQIVND (reference sequence). V lost 1 base to trimming and J lost 0 bases, with 9 bases between them. CDR3 loop: CASSIGWGNQETQYF. In DNA, the CDR3 is TGTGCCAGTAGTATAGGCTGGGGAAACCAAGAGACCCAGTACTTC.